This TCR beta chain appears in the sequencing data of a study of blood T cell repertoires in COVID-19. Across the study: Sites in the United States, Italy and Spain provided acute and convalescent COVID-19 samples. Sources were T cells, B-cell-depleted T cells, or PBMCs; the material itself was cDNA or gDNA.

This clone was picked up a small number of times. Authors' methods: Estimation of nucleated cell counts was performed using reference gene primer amplification. Data came from immunoSEQ multiplex PCR; TCRdb stores just in-frame clones and leaves some out. That table gives V, J and clone size, and the DNA gave D and trimming. This table has about 140,000 clones, around 80% appearing once. CDR3 length: 14 residues. Germline V lookup: CDR1 GTSNPN, CDR2 SVGIG (reference sequence). Trimming removed 1 base from V and 0 bases from J, with 7 bases in between. This clonotype was sampled from a man aged 45-65 years with acute or convalescent COVID-19. Input material: peripheral blood. The V gene is TRBV30, the J gene TRBJ1-5; D may be TRBD1 (5 bases). The CDR3 spells CAWSEDISNQPQHF. The CDR3, as DNA: TGTGCCTGGAGTGAGGACATTAGCAATCAGCCCCAGCATTTT. Drawing the rest from reference TRBV30 and TRBJ1-5, the complete variable domain is SQTIHQWPATLVQPVGSPLSLECTVEGTSNPNLYWYRQAAGRGLQLLFYSVGIGQISSEVPQNLSASRPQDRQFILSSKKLLLSDSGFYLCAWSEDISNQPQHFGDGTRLSIL.